These T cell receptor beta chains were read from a single sample in a study of blood T cell repertoires in COVID-19. Data came from immunoSEQ multiplex PCR; TCRdb stores just in-frame clones and leaves some out. The sample gives fewer than 95,000 clones, 75% to 95% of which show up once; around 0.8% is in the top ten. The sequenced sample consisted of peripheral blood. The receptors here all came from a woman of 80 years or more with acute or convalescent COVID-19. The conserved cysteine and the conserved F or W are not part of the CDR3 here. Fields, in order: J gene, V gene, clone size, CDR3 protein. Not every row has a clone size; where given, it reads once, few, many or a size class.

J gene: TRBJ1-4; V gene: TRBV2; clone size: .; CDR3 protein: ASRGGTGEKLF
J gene: TRBJ1-5; V gene: TRBV19; clone size: .; CDR3 protein: ASNDQGSGQPQH
J gene: TRBJ1-1; V gene: TRBV3-1/TRBV3-2; clone size: .; CDR3 protein: ASSQVQANTEAF
J gene: TRBJ2-1; V gene: TRBV10-1; clone size: .; CDR3 protein: ASSEILGASQF
J gene: TRBJ1-1; V gene: TRBV25-1; clone size: .; CDR3 protein: ASSEPRQGWNEAF
J gene: TRBJ1-5; V gene: TRBV27; clone size: .; CDR3 protein: ASSLMGTGGLSNQPQH
J gene: TRBJ1-5; V gene: TRBV5-5; clone size: .; CDR3 protein: ASSLGDRGSNQPQH
J gene: TRBJ2-2; V gene: TRBV7-3; clone size: once; CDR3 protein: ASSSRATGELF
J gene: TRBJ1-1; V gene: TRBV7-3; clone size: .; CDR3 protein: ASSQTSLNTEAF
J gene: TRBJ1-2; V gene: TRBV5-4; clone size: once; CDR3 protein: ASSYQGPYGYT
J gene: TRBJ2-1; V gene: TRBV6-1; clone size: once; CDR3 protein: ASSEETSGVAEQF
J gene: TRBJ1-1; V gene: TRBV7-8; clone size: few; CDR3 protein: ASSIRQGAEAF
J gene: TRBJ2-3; V gene: TRBV21-1; clone size: .; CDR3 protein: ASSYKGAGVDTQY
J gene: TRBJ2-3; V gene: TRBV28; clone size: .; CDR3 protein: ASSSQGATDTQY
J gene: TRBJ1-5; V gene: TRBV5-5; clone size: .; CDR3 protein: ASSLRGQLSNQPQH
J gene: TRBJ1-2; V gene: TRBV29-1; clone size: .; CDR3 protein: SVEELDRGNYGYT
J gene: TRBJ1-1; V gene: TRBV6-5; clone size: once; CDR3 protein: ASRTGPTEAF
J gene: TRBJ2-5; V gene: TRBV5-4; clone size: .; CDR3 protein: ASSYPGGPETQY
J gene: TRBJ1-2; V gene: TRBV27; clone size: .; CDR3 protein: ASSLRSPAGFWSYT
J gene: TRBJ2-2; V gene: TRBV27; clone size: .; CDR3 protein: ASRGQTNTGELF
J gene: TRBJ2-6; V gene: TRBV7-3; clone size: .; CDR3 protein: ASGPGQGSGANVLT
J gene: TRBJ2-7; V gene: TRBV27; clone size: .; CDR3 protein: ASRRSGRANYEQY
J gene: TRBJ1-2; V gene: TRBV6-2/TRBV6-3; clone size: .; CDR3 protein: ASSFDSRGLGYT
J gene: TRBJ2-3; V gene: TRBV24-1; clone size: few; CDR3 protein: ATSEGLDYTDTQY
J gene: TRBJ2-3; V gene: TRBV21-1; clone size: once; CDR3 protein: ATRRGDRTDTQY
J gene: TRBJ2-7; V gene: TRBV19; clone size: .; CDR3 protein: ASSMTAASYEQY
J gene: TRBJ2-7; V gene: TRBV19; clone size: .; CDR3 protein: ASSTAGTHYEQY
J gene: TRBJ2-5; V gene: TRBV19; clone size: .; CDR3 protein: ASSMARETQY
J gene: TRBJ2-7; V gene: TRBV27; clone size: .; CDR3 protein: ASKAGVLSYEQY
J gene: TRBJ1-1; V gene: TRBV18; clone size: .; CDR3 protein: ASSPSAQGLNTEAF
J gene: TRBJ1-2; V gene: TRBV11-2; clone size: .; CDR3 protein: ASSGGASDGYT
J gene: TRBJ2-2; V gene: TRBV19; clone size: .; CDR3 protein: ASSMGGRSNTGELF
J gene: TRBJ2-1; V gene: TRBV5-1; clone size: once; CDR3 protein: ASSLVSGRAADEQF
J gene: TRBJ1-4; V gene: TRBV5-6; clone size: .; CDR3 protein: ASTGKLDEKLF
J gene: TRBJ1-1; V gene: TRBV27; clone size: .; CDR3 protein: ASSQGNGEAF
J gene: TRBJ2-4; V gene: TRBV5-1; clone size: .; CDR3 protein: ASSLNGGLAKNIQY
J gene: TRBJ1-1; V gene: TRBV28; clone size: .; CDR3 protein: ASSLGAAGGTEAF
J gene: TRBJ1-2; V gene: TRBV3-1/TRBV3-2; clone size: .; CDR3 protein: ASSQELYGYT
J gene: TRBJ1-1; V gene: TRBV2; clone size: .; CDR3 protein: ASRRPGQGAEAF
J gene: TRBJ1-3; V gene: TRBV5-4; clone size: .; CDR3 protein: ASSLDQTGNTIY